These 24 T cell receptor beta chains share one sample of origin, sequenced in a study of blood T cell repertoires in COVID-19. Clones were sequenced by immunoSEQ multiplex PCR, and TCRdb holds only the in-frame ones, with some missing. The sample lists roughly 260,000 clones, about 90% occurring once. The sample comprised PBMCs or T cells enriched from blood (not recorded which). Receptors were obtained from a human donor in a cohort exposed to, infected with or recovered from COVID-19 (not recorded which). The donor label of this sample is uncertain.

A single count supports this clone. The V call is TRBV11-2, the J call TRBJ2-1; 10 bases map to TRBD2. Germline lookup yields CDR1 SGHAT and CDR2 FQNNGV. V dropped 3 bases and J dropped 9; count of bases not matched to a gene: 5. The CDR3 contains 14 residues. The DNA for the CDR3 is TGTGCCAGCAGCTTGGGACTAGCGTCTGTTGAGCAGTTCTTC. Residues: CASSLGLASVEQFF.

The chain couples TRBV30 to TRBJ1-1; D is perhaps TRBD1 (5 bases). Per germline, CDR1 GTSNPN and CDR2 SVGIG (reference sequence). V was pared by 5 bases and J by 6 bases, with 13 bases between. This CDR3 has 12 amino acids. This CDR3 reads CAWERGRPEAFF. CDR3 in DNA: TGTGCCTGGGAGCGGGGGAGGCCTGAAGCTTTCTTT. The full variable domain, with the rest looked up from reference TRBV30 and TRBJ1-1, is SQTIHQWPATLVQPVGSPLSLECTVEGTSNPNLYWYRQAAGRGLQLLFYSVGIGQISSEVPQNLSASRPQDRQFILSSKKLLLSDSGFYLCAWERGRPEAFFGQGTRLTVV.

This sequence joins TRBV5-6 and TRBJ2-6; D gene uncertain. The CDR3 length is 15 residues. From germline, CDR1 is SGHDT and CDR2 YYEEEE. The V gene lost 1 base and the J gene lost 4 bases, with 9 bases spanning the gap. The CDR3 DNA is TGTGCCAGCAGCTTGAGGAGAACGGGGGCCAACGTCCTGACTTTC. This codes for CASSLRRTGANVLTF.

The chain's CDR3 is CASSVASNTGELFF. The CDR3 coding sequence is TGTGCCAGCAGCGTGGCATCGAACACCGGGGAGCTGTTTTTT. The rearrangement joins TRBV9 to TRBJ2-2, with unresolved D. Germline CDR1 is SGDLS and CDR2 is YYNGEE. The CDR3 covers 14 residues. V lost 2 bases to trimming and J lost 0 bases, with 5 bases between them.

This rearrangement joins TRBV6-5 to TRBJ1-5; D may be TRBD1 (5 bases). The germline V gene has CDR1 MNHEY and CDR2 SVGAGI. V was pared by 2 bases and J by 6 bases, with 11 bases between. The CDR3 consists of 14 residues. CDR3 protein: CASSYGGSGQPQHF. CDR3 nucleotides: TGTGCCAGCAGTTACGGGGGGAGCGGTCAGCCCCAGCATTTT.

This clone was detected only once. This chain uses TRBV7-9 with TRBJ2-7, with D perhaps TRBD2 (6 bases). Germline CDR1 SEHNR, CDR2 FQNEAQ (reference sequence). This CDR3 is 15 amino acids long. Trimming took 1 base from V and 1 from J, leaving 11 bases between them. The CDR3 nucleotides are TGTGCCAGCAGCTTAGTGGGGGGAACGTCCTACGAGCAGTACTTC. Its protein is CASSLVGGTSYEQYF.

The chain joins TRBV29-1 to TRBJ1-1; no reliable D call. From germline, CDR1 is SQVTM and CDR2 ANQGSEA. V lost 3 bases, J lost 6 bases, and 8 bases lay in between. The CDR3 sequence is 11 residues long. The CDR3 spells CSVDSRAEAFF. The CDR3 DNA follows: TGCAGCGTTGACTCGCGCGCTGAAGCTTTCTTT.

The rearrangement links TRBV7-9 to TRBJ2-5; no reliable D call. The germline CDR1 and CDR2 sequences are SEHNR and FQNEAQ (reference sequence). CDR3 length: 15 amino acids. V lost 4 bases and J lost 2, with 14 bases in between. CDR3 loop: CASSYQASQQETQYF. The CDR3 DNA reads TGTGCCAGCAGCTATCAGGCATCTCAACAAGAGACCCAGTACTTC.

The rearrangement links TRBV11-2 to TRBJ2-3; tentatively, D is TRBD2 (7 bases). The germline V gene encodes CDR1 SGHAT and CDR2 FQNNGV. The CDR3 consists of 14 residues. The V end lost 8 bases, the J end lost 8 bases, and 20 bases lay between the germline ends. The CDR3 is CASRPRGARVTQYF. Written as DNA, the CDR3 is TGTGCCAGCCGTCCACGGGGGGCACGGGTTACGCAGTATTTT.

The chain recombines TRBV5-1 with TRBJ1-1, with D hard to call. The length of the CDR3 is 17 residues. Germline V gene lookup returns CDR1 SGHRS and CDR2 YFSETQ. V lost 0 bases and J lost 0, with 15 bases in between. The CDR3 spells CASSLDGRLEMNTEAFF. The CDR3 DNA reads as TGCGCCAGCAGCTTGGACGGGAGATTGGAAATGAACACTGAAGCTTTCTTT.

J is TRBJ2-7 and V is TRBV10-2, with 7 bases matching TRBD2. Trimming at V came to 6 bases and at J to 2 bases, leaving 10 bases not matched to a gene. CDR3 length equals 15 residues. CDR1 and CDR2 from the germline V gene are WSHSY and SAAADI. The DNA of the CDR3 is TGCGCCAGCAGCCCCGGGACTACTTTACCCTACGAGCAGTACTTC. Its translation is CASSPGTTLPYEQYF.

This clone was counted only a few times. Other nucleotide sequences in the sample specify the same CDR3. V and J are TRBV10-3 and TRBJ2-3, with 9 bases lining up with TRBD1. The CDR3 runs to 15 residues. Germline lookup yields CDR1 ENHRY and CDR2 SYGVKD. Unmatched junction bases numbered 5, after V lost 4 bases and J lost 3 bases. The CDR3 sequence is CAISADRGRTDTQYF. The CDR3 bases are TGTGCCATCAGTGCGGACAGGGGACGAACAGATACGCAGTATTTT.

The chain joins TRBV4-3 to TRBJ2-2, with TRBD1 matching over 7 bases. The CDR3 has 14 residues. The V gene's germline CDR1 is LGHNA and CDR2 YSLEER. V shed 4 bases and J 4 bases; nucleotides not matched to a gene: 3. The CDR3 protein is CASSRQGSTGELFF. The CDR3 DNA sequence: TGCGCCAGCAGCCGACAGGGTAGCACCGGGGAGCTGTTTTTT.

V gene TRBV5-1 combines with J gene TRBJ1-2, with D perhaps TRBD1 (6 bases). CDR1 SGHRS and CDR2 YFSETQ come from the germline V gene. The length of the CDR3 is 13 residues. Trimming pared 0 bases from V and 6 bases from J, leaving 9 bases between. The CDR3 bases are TGCGCCAGCAGCTTGGCACACAGGGATGGCTACACCTTC. Its translation: CASSLAHRDGYTF.

The rearrangement uses TRBV2 and TRBJ2-5; 10 positions match TRBD2. Germline V gives CDR1 SNHLY, CDR2 FYNNEI. The CDR3 is 18 amino acids. Trimming removed 2 bases from V and 7 bases from J; junction bases left unmatched: 16. CDR3 DNA: TGTGCCAGCAGTGAATTAGGGACTAGCGCACGCCCGACGAGGACCCAGTACTTC. Residues: CASSELGTSARPTRTQYF.

With respect to this clone: The sample carries other DNA sequences with the same CDR3. V gene TRBV29-1 combines with J gene TRBJ1-1; D is ambiguous. The CDR3 is 13 residues long. The V and J ends lost 6 bases and 0 bases respectively, with 11 bases between them. Germline CDR1 and CDR2: SQVTM and ANQGSEA. The CDR3 DNA reads as TGCAGCGTCCGAGGGAGGATGAACACTGAAGCTTTCTTT. This encodes CSVRGRMNTEAFF.

The gene calls are TRBV10-3 and TRBJ2-7; weak D call: TRBD1 (5 bases). The CDR3 is 14 residues long. The germline V and J ends were trimmed by 7 bases and 0 bases, with 13 bases remaining between them. The germline gives CDR1 ENHRY, CDR2 SYGVKD. CDR3 sequence: CAINPGPSSYEQYF. The CDR3 coding sequence is TGTGCCATCAATCCAGGGCCGAGCTCCTACGAGCAGTACTTC.

This clone was seen a few times. In the same sample, other DNA sequences code for this CDR3. This chain links TRBV7-9 with TRBJ1-2, with TRBD1 as a possible D gene (6 bases). The CDR3 covers 12 residues. Germline assignment: CDR1 SEHNR and CDR2 FQNEAQ (reference sequence). With 3 bases removed from V and 4 bases from J, the gap between germline ends came to 6 bases. This chain's CDR3 is CASSLDSYGYTF. The CDR3 bases are TGTGCCAGCAGCTTGGACAGCTATGGCTACACCTTC.

The chain links TRBV30 to TRBJ2-7; D is ambiguous. Germline CDR1 GTSNPN, CDR2 SVGIG (reference sequence). With 2 bases removed from V and 3 bases from J, the gap between germline ends came to 11 bases. This CDR3 has 13 amino acids. CDR3 in amino acids: CAWSTALLYEQYF. The CDR3 DNA reads TGTGCCTGGAGTACGGCACTACTCTACGAGCAGTACTTC.

The chain employs TRBV4-1 and TRBJ1-5; D is unclear. The CDR3 consists of 16 residues. V lost 0 bases and J lost 5, with 14 bases in between. Germline V gene sequence: CDR1 MGHRA, CDR2 YSYEKL. The CDR3 DNA sequence: TGCGCCAGCAGCCAAGATGTACAGCACTCTGATCAGCCCCAGCATTTT. Encoded protein: CASSQDVQHSDQPQHF.

This sequence joins TRBV5-4 and TRBJ1-2, with D maybe TRBD1 (5 bases). This CDR3 comprises 13 residues. Between the trimmed V and J ends, which lost 4 bases and 6 bases, there was a span of 13 bases. Per the germline V gene, CDR1 is SGHNT and CDR2 is YYREEE (reference sequence). CDR3 sequence: CASSAGRGNGYTF. CDR3 DNA sequence: TGTGCCAGCAGCGCTGGACGGGGGAATGGCTACACCTTC.

In DNA form, the CDR3 reads TGTGCCAGCAGTTACAAGGGGGCTGGCTATGGCTACACCTTC. It yields the protein CASSYKGAGYGYTF. The rearrangement uses TRBV6-5 and TRBJ1-2; TRBD1 aligns across 7 bases. The V gene's germline CDR1 is MNHEY and CDR2 SVGAGI. Trimming removed 2 bases from V and 4 bases from J; junction bases left unmatched: 4. This CDR3 spans 14 amino acids.

The chain couples TRBV30 to TRBJ1-5, with 9 bases aligning to TRBD1. Germline lookup yields CDR1 GTSNPN and CDR2 SVGIG (reference sequence). This CDR3 spans 14 amino acids. J lost 6 bases, V lost 3 bases, and 6 bases had no gene match. The CDR3 sequence: CAWRVQGATQPQHF. The CDR3, as DNA: TGTGCCTGGAGGGTACAGGGGGCGACTCAGCCCCAGCATTTT.

This chain links TRBV5-5 with TRBJ1-5, with unresolved D. V was shortened by 0 bases and J by 1 base, with 5 bases between the two germline ends. This CDR3 comprises 14 residues. Germline-derived CDR1 and CDR2 are SGHKS and YYEKEE (reference sequence). CDR3 region: CASSLAGSNQPQHF. Written as DNA, the CDR3 is TGTGCCAGCAGCTTGGCGGGGAGCAATCAGCCCCAGCATTTT.